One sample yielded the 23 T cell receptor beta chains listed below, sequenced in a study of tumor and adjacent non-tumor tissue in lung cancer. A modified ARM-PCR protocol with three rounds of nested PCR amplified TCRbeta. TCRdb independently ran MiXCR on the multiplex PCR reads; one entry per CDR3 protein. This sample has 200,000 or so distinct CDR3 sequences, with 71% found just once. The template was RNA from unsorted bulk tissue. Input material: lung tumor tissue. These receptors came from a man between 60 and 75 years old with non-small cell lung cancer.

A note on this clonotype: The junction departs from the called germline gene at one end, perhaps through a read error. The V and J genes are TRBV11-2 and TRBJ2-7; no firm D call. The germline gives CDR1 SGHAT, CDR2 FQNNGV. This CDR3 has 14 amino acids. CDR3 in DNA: TGTGCCATCAGCTTAGGTCTCATGGTCCACGAGCATTACTTC. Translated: CAISLGLMVHEHYF.

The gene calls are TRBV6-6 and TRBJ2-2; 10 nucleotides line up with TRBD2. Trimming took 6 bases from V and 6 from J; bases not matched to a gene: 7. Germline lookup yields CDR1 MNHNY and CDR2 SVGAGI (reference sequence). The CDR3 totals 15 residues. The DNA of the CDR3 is TGTGCCAGCAGGCTAGCGGGAGATGAGGCCGGGGAGCTGTTTTTT. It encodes CASRLAGDEAGELFF.

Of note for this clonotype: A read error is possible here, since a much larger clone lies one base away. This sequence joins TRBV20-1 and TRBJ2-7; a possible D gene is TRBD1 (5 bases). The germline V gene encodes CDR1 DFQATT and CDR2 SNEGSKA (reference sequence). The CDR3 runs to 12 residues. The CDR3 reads CSAQDNSYDQYF. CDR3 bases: TGCAGTGCACAGGACAACTCCTACGATCAGTACTTC.

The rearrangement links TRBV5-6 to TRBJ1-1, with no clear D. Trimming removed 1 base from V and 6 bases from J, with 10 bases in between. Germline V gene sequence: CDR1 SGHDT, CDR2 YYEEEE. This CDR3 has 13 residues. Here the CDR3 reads CASSLTSAAEAFF. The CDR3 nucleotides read TGTGCCAGCAGCTTGACATCGGCGGCTGAAGCTTTCTTT. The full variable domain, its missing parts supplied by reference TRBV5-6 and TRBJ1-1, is DAGVTQSPTHLIKTRGQQVTLRCSPKSGHDTVSWYQQALGQGPQFIFQYYEEEERQRGNFPDRFSGHQFPNYSSELNVNALLLGDSALYLCASSLTSAAEAFFGQGTRLTVV.

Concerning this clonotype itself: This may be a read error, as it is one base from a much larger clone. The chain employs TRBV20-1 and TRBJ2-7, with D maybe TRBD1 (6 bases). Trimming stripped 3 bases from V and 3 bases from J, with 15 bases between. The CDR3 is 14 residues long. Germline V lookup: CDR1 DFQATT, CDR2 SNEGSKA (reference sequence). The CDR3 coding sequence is TGCAGTGCTAGGGCAGCGTGGGGGCTCTACGAGCAGTACTTC. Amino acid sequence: CSARAAWGLYEQYF.

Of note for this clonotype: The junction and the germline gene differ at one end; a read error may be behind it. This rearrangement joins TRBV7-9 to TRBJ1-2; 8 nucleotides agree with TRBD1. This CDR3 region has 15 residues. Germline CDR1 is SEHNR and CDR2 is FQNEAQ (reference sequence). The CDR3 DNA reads TGTGCCAGCAGCCGGGGCCAGGGGGCGGCTTATGGATACACCTTC. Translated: CASSRGQGAAYGYTF. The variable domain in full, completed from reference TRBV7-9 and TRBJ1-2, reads DTGVSQNPRHKITKRGQNVTFRCDPISEHNRLYWYRQTLGQGPEFLTYFQNEAQLEKSRLLSDRFSAERPKGSFSTLEIQRTEQGDSAMYLCASSRGQGAAYGYTFGSGTRLTVV.

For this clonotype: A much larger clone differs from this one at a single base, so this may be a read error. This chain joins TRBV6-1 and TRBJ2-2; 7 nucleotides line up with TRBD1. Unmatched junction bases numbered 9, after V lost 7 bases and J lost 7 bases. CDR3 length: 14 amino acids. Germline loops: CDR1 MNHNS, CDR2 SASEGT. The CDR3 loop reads CASMGTEGYGELFF. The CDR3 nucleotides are TGTGCCAGCATGGGGACAGAGGGTTACGGGGAGCTGTTTTTT.

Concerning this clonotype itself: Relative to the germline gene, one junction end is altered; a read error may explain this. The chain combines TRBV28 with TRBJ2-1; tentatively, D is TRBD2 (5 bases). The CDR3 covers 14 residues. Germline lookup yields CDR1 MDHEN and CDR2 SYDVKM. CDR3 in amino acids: CASTSPSLYSEQFF. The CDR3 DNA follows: TGTGCCAGCACTAGCCCCAGCCTCTACAGTGAGCAGTTCTTC. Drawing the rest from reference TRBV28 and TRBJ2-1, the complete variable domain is DVKVTQSSRYLVKRTGEKVFLECVQDMDHENMFWYRQDPGLGLRLIYFSYDVKMKEKGDIPEGYSVSREKKERFSLILESASTNQTSMYLCASTSPSLYSEQFFGPGTRLTVL.

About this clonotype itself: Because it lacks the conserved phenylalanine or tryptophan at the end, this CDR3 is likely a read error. CDR3 nucleotide sequence: TGCGCCAGCAGCTTAACGGGGGGATCTCACAAGCAGTACTTG. Translating it yields CASSLTGGSHKQYL. The chain links TRBV11-3 to TRBJ2-7; TRBD2 matches at 7 bases. The CDR3 extends over 14 amino acids. Germline-derived CDR1 and CDR2 are SGHNT and YENEEA.

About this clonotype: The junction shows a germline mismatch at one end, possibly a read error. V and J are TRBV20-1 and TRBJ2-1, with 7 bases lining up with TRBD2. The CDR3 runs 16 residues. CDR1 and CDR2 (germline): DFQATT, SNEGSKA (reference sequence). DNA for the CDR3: TGCATTGCTAGAGACATTAGCGGGCCCCGTTACAATGAGCAGTTCTTC. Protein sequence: CIARDISGPRYNEQFF.

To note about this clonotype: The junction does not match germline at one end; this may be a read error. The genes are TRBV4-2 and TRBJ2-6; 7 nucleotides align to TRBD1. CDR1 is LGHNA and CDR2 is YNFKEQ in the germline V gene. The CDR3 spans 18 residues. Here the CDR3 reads CAGSQSPTGTAGANILTF. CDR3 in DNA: TGTGCCGGCAGCCAAAGCCCTACAGGGACAGCTGGGGCCAACATCCTGACTTTC.

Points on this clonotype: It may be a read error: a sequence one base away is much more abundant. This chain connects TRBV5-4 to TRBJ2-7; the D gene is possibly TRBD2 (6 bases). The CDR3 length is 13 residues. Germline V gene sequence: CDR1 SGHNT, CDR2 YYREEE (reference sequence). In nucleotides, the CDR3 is TGTGCCAGCAGCTTAGGAGGGCCCTACGACCAGTACTTC. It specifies CASSLGGPYDQYF.

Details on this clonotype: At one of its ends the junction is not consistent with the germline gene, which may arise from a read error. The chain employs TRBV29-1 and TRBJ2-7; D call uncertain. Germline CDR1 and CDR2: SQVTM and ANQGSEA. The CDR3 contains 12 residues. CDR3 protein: CNVGRQPYEQYF. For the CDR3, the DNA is TGCAACGTTGGGCGACAACCGTACGAGCAGTATTTC.

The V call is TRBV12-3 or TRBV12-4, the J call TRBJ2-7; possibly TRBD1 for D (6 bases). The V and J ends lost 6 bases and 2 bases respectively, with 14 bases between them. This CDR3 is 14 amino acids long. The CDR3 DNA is TGTGCCAGCAGATGGGACATAAATACCTACGAGCAGTACTTC. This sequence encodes CASRWDINTYEQYF.

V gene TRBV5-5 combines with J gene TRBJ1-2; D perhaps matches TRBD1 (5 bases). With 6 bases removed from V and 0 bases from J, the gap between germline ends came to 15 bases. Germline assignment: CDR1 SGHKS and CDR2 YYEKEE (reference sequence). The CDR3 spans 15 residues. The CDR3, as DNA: TGTGCCAGCAACTTTGGCCCAGGGCCTAACTATGGCTACACCTTC. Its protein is CASNFGPGPNYGYTF.

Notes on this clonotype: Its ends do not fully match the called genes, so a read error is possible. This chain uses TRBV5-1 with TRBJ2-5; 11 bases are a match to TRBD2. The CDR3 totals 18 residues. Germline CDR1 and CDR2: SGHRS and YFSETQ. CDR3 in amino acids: CASSLVSSGGTYQETQCF. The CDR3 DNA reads TGCGCCAGCAGCTTAGTGTCTAGCGGGGGGACGTACCAAGAGACCCAGTGCTTC.

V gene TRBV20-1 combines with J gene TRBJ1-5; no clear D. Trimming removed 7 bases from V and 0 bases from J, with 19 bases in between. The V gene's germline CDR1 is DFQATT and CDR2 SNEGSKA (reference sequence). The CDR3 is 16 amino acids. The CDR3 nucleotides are TGCAGTGTCCTGGGAGGTGGGATGTATAGCAATCAGCCCCAGCATTTT. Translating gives CSVLGGGMYSNQPQHF.

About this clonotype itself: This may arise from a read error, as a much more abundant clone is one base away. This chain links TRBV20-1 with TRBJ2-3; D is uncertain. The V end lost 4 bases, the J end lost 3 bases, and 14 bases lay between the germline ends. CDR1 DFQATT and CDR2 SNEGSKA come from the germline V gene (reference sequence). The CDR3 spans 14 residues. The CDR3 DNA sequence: TGCAGTGCTAAACCCGGAACCCCTACAGATACGCAGTATTTT. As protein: CSAKPGTPTDTQYF.

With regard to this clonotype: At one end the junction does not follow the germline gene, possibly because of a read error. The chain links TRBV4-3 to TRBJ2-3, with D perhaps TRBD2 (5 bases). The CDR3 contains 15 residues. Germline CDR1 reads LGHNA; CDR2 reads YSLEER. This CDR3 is CANSQDFRLQDTQYF. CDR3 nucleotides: TGCGCCAACAGCCAGGACTTTAGACTGCAAGATACGCAGTATTTT.

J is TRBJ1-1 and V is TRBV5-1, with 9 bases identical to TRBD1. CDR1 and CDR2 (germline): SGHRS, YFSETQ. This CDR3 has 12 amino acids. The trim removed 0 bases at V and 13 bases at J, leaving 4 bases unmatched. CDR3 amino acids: CASSLGTGAVFF. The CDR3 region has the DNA TGCGCCAGCAGCTTGGGGACAGGGGCGGTTTTCTTT.

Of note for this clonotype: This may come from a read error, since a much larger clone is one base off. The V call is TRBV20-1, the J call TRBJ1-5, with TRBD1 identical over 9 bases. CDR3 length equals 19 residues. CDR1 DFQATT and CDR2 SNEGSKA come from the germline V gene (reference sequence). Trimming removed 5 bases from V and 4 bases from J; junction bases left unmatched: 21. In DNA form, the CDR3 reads TGCAGTGCTGGAGGGGGGGGTACAGGGGGCAATGTAGCAAATCAGCCCCAGCATTTT. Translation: CSAGGGGTGGNVANQPQHF.

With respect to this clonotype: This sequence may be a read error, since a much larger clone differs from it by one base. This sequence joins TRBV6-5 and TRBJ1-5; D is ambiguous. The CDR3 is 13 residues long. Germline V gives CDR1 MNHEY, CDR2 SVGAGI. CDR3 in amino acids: CATSADSNQPQHF. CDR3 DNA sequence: TGTGCCACCAGTGCCGACAGCAATCAGCCCCAGCATTTT.

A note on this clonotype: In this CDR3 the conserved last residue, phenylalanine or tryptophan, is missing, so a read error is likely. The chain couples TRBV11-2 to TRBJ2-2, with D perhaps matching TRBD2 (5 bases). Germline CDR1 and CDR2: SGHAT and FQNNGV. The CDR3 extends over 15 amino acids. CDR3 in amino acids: CACSFRTAGTGELFS. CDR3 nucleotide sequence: TGTGCCTGCAGCTTTCGGACCGCGGGCACCGGGGAGCTGTTTTCT.